The entry that follows covers one T cell receptor beta chain sequence. Study members were between 18 and 89 years old and lived in over 20 US regions. This entry belongs to a study of blood T cell repertoires in COVID-19. The ends lost 0 bases at V and 0 bases at J; junction bases unmatched: 3. Germline V CDR1 and CDR2: LGHNA, YNFKEQ. There are 17 residues in the CDR3. In the authors' methods: Using reference gene primer amplification, nucleated cell counts were estimated. Sequenced by immunoSEQ multiplex PCR; TCRdb stores in-frame clones only, minus some. The V and J calls and clone size come from that table; D and trimming were worked out from the DNA. The table has roughly 200,000 clones, around 86% seen once.

Sequencing used PBMCs or T cells enriched from blood (not recorded which). The clonotype comes from a woman in her 30s who had recovered from COVID-19. This sequence joins TRBV4-2 and TRBJ2-2, with 8 bases matching TRBD2. The CDR3 bases are TGTGCCAGCAGCCAAGAGGCGGGAGGTGCGAACACCGGGGAGCTGTTTTTT. Its translation: CASSQEAGGANTGELFF.